This TCR beta chain was found in a study of metastatic and nonmetastatic thyroid tumors. TCRdb re-called clones from the PCR reads using MiXCR. The sample consists of around 61,000 clones, 25% to 30% of them appearing once. Every patient underwent thyroid surgery untreated. The sample consisted of blood. The sequence was collected from a female donor with papillary thyroid cancer or a benign thyroid nodule (not recorded which). Some clones in this sample may be carry-over from other donors' samples.

In nucleotides, the CDR3 is TGTGCCTGGAGTGTACTGGGGCACTTCAACACCGGGGAGCTGTTTTTT. Translating gives CAWSVLGHFNTGELFF. The rearrangement uses TRBV30 and TRBJ2-2; TRBD1 is a possible D gene (5 bases). This CDR3 comprises 16 residues. Between the trimmed V and J ends, which lost 0 bases and 2 bases, there was a span of 13 bases. CDR1 is GTSNPN, CDR2 SVGIG, per germline (reference sequence).